These T cell receptor beta chains were read from a single sample in a study of T cells expressing NK-cell markers. TCRdb derives one entry per CDR3 protein from the 5' RACE reads, leaving out DNA. The ten most abundant clones cover 1.4% to 1.5% of a sample with approximately 440,000 distinct CDR3 sequences. Sample: blood T cells: a sorted CD56 or NKG2C T cell subset, CD4+ or CD8+ T cells, or bulk PBMC T cells (not recorded which). These receptors were obtained from a woman between 50 and 59 years old in good health. CDR3s include the opening cysteine and the closing phenylalanine or tryptophan.

j_gene: TRBJ1-1; v_gene: TRBV5-1; CDR3aa: CASSPPDPAFF
j_gene: TRBJ1-5; v_gene: TRBV28; CDR3aa: CASPPSLGGQGVNQPQHF
j_gene: TRBJ1-1; v_gene: TRBV5-5; CDR3aa: CASSLGLGEAFF
j_gene: TRBJ1-5; v_gene: TRBV5-1; CDR3aa: CASSASGTGHQPQHF
j_gene: TRBJ1-1; v_gene: TRBV5-5; CDR3aa: CASSFYQGHLEAFF
j_gene: TRBJ2-4; v_gene: TRBV12-3/TRBV12-4; CDR3aa: CASSHSGRALVKNIQYF
j_gene: TRBJ1-4; v_gene: TRBV20-1; CDR3aa: CSARLDSNEKLFF
j_gene: TRBJ2-2; v_gene: TRBV10-2; CDR3aa: CASIKAPNTGELFF
j_gene: TRBJ1-3; v_gene: TRBV6-5; CDR3aa: CASSYSSQLSGNTIYF
j_gene: TRBJ2-3; v_gene: TRBV12-3/TRBV12-4; CDR3aa: CASSPDRAKREANTDTQYF
j_gene: TRBJ2-3; v_gene: TRBV3-1; CDR3aa: CASSPGRGDTQYF
j_gene: TRBJ2-3; v_gene: TRBV5-1; CDR3aa: CASTKRTSGTDTQYF
j_gene: TRBJ2-1; v_gene: TRBV29-1; CDR3aa: CSVGQGRHEQFF
j_gene: TRBJ2-1; v_gene: TRBV11-2; CDR3aa: CASSSGFRDEQFF
j_gene: TRBJ2-7; v_gene: TRBV5-1; CDR3aa: CASSLGTGSEQYF
j_gene: TRBJ2-1; v_gene: TRBV5-1; CDR3aa: CASSLDGGRDEQFF
j_gene: TRBJ2-1; v_gene: TRBV30; CDR3aa: CAWRVHGTDNEQFF
j_gene: TRBJ1-4; v_gene: TRBV5-1; CDR3aa: CASRRGKEGGEKLFF
j_gene: TRBJ2-5; v_gene: TRBV11-2; CDR3aa: CASRRTGTQETQYF
j_gene: TRBJ1-5; v_gene: TRBV24-1; CDR3aa: CATSDPGDVDQPQHF
j_gene: TRBJ2-3; v_gene: TRBV29-1; CDR3aa: CSVSNPYTDTQYF
j_gene: TRBJ2-5; v_gene: TRBV3-1; CDR3aa: CASSHTGRETQYF
j_gene: TRBJ2-1; v_gene: TRBV5-1; CDR3aa: CATADGLNNEQFF
j_gene: TRBJ2-1; v_gene: TRBV5-1; CDR3aa: CASSPGLAGIDPEFF
j_gene: TRBJ1-2; v_gene: TRBV4-1; CDR3aa: CASSPLGGGGYTF
j_gene: TRBJ2-1; v_gene: TRBV24-1; CDR3aa: CATSDLLLPEQFF
j_gene: TRBJ1-2; v_gene: TRBV15; CDR3aa: CATSRVGGDQVGFGYTF
j_gene: TRBJ2-1; v_gene: TRBV7-2; CDR3aa: CASNLLKAGIYNEQFF
j_gene: TRBJ2-1; v_gene: TRBV29-1; CDR3aa: CSVDFNVLGTSGRANEQFF
j_gene: TRBJ2-1; v_gene: TRBV24-1; CDR3aa: CATSTGTGGRGGEQFF
j_gene: TRBJ2-6; v_gene: TRBV5-1; CDR3aa: CASSLPSSGANVLTF
j_gene: TRBJ2-1; v_gene: TRBV30; CDR3aa: CAWGGSGSRSEEFF
j_gene: TRBJ2-4; v_gene: TRBV25-1; CDR3aa: CASSEHGSSLKNIQYF
j_gene: TRBJ2-1; v_gene: TRBV7-9; CDR3aa: CASRGKSGRTYNEQFF
j_gene: TRBJ1-1; v_gene: TRBV30; CDR3aa: CAWTQTGGWANTEAFF
j_gene: TRBJ1-1; v_gene: TRBV24-1; CDR3aa: CATSDLKGGEAFF
j_gene: TRBJ2-7; v_gene: TRBV10-1; CDR3aa: CASILRDRVHEQYF
j_gene: TRBJ1-1; v_gene: TRBV5-1; CDR3aa: CASSPTGAGAFF
j_gene: TRBJ2-1; v_gene: TRBV4-1; CDR3aa: CASKHNNEQFF
j_gene: TRBJ2-1; v_gene: TRBV28; CDR3aa: CASSFEGEYNEQFF
j_gene: TRBJ1-5; v_gene: TRBV10-1; CDR3aa: CASSESTSGQPQHF
j_gene: TRBJ2-3; v_gene: TRBV7-9; CDR3aa: CASRLTSGTSVTDTQYF
j_gene: TRBJ2-3; v_gene: TRBV20-1; CDR3aa: CSASSLAGTSTDTQYF
j_gene: TRBJ2-3; v_gene: TRBV7-6; CDR3aa: CASSLGRLAADTQYF
j_gene: TRBJ1-5; v_gene: TRBV21-1; CDR3aa: CASSKVTGDSNQPQHF
j_gene: TRBJ2-1; v_gene: TRBV7-3; CDR3aa: CASSPGWASEQFF
j_gene: TRBJ1-2; v_gene: TRBV29-1; CDR3aa: CSVARRRYNGYTF
j_gene: TRBJ1-5; v_gene: TRBV5-1; CDR3aa: CASSPGHGLPDQPQHF
j_gene: TRBJ2-7; v_gene: TRBV27; CDR3aa: CASSPQQGQSSYEQYF
j_gene: TRBJ2-2; v_gene: TRBV15; CDR3aa: CATSSPGEKHTGELFF
j_gene: TRBJ2-1; v_gene: TRBV6-5; CDR3aa: CASSQIAGVSDEQFF
j_gene: TRBJ1-1; v_gene: TRBV11-2; CDR3aa: CASSLGNIGWTNEGNTEAFF
j_gene: TRBJ2-1; v_gene: TRBV20-1; CDR3aa: CSARDGTHNEQFF
j_gene: TRBJ1-5; v_gene: TRBV16; CDR3aa: CASTNWGREGNQPQHF
j_gene: TRBJ2-1; v_gene: TRBV6-5; CDR3aa: CASSYLNPAGGWHEQFF
j_gene: TRBJ1-6; v_gene: TRBV12-3/TRBV12-4; CDR3aa: CASSRTGEVSPLHF
j_gene: TRBJ1-5; v_gene: TRBV19; CDR3aa: CASSNGPRQPQHF
j_gene: TRBJ2-7; v_gene: TRBV7-8; CDR3aa: CASSLRVSYEQYF